This T cell receptor beta chain was sequenced for a study of T cells in localized non-small cell lung cancer. This clone was seen once. Measured with immunoSEQ multiplex PCR; TCRdb has only the in-frame clones, and not every one. The table records approximately 15,000 clones, approximately 89% of them present only once. The CDR3 is made up of 12 amino acids. Trimming removed 5 bases at V and 11 bases at J, with 12 bases between. Germline V lookup: CDR1 SEHNR, CDR2 FQNEAQ (reference sequence). The receptor's source is a female donor of 60 years or more with stage I squamous cell lung carcinoma. This chain joins TRBV7-9 and TRBJ2-2; D not certain. The sequenced sample was peripheral blood, obtained before any cancer treatment. The CDR3 spells CASSPDLGELFF. The CDR3 DNA reads TGTGCCAGCAGCCCGGACCTGGGAGAGCTGTTTTTT.